This is a list of T cell receptor beta chains from one sample in a study of blood T cell repertoires in COVID-19. TCRdb's table, derived via immunoSEQ multiplex PCR, lists solely in-frame clones and lacks some. This sample has tens of thousands of clones, with 80% to 90% found just once. The specimen sequenced was peripheral blood. These receptors all stem from a woman aged 80 or over with active or convalescent COVID-19. Both conserved end residues are part of each CDR3. Each record gives: CDR3 protein, CDR3 DNA, D gene, J gene, V gene, clone size. A D gene is named only where the DNA matches it firmly. Clone size is not always given. Where it is, it says once, few, many or a class for expanded clones.

cdr3_aa: CASSFTLAGVQETQYF
cdr3_nt: TGCGCCAGCAGCTTTACCCTAGCGGGGGTTCAAGAGACCCAGTACTTC
d_call: TRBD2
j_call: TRBJ2-5
v_call: TRBV5-1
clone_size: -

cdr3_aa: CASSPAVDYGYTF
cdr3_nt: TGTGCCAGCTCACCTGCGGTAGACTATGGCTACACCTTC
d_call: -
j_call: TRBJ1-2
v_call: TRBV18
clone_size: few

cdr3_aa: CAWSKGILINEQFF
cdr3_nt: TGTGCCTGGAGTAAGGGGATCCTGATCAATGAGCAGTTCTTC
d_call: -
j_call: TRBJ2-1
v_call: TRBV30
clone_size: once

cdr3_aa: CATSDPVRDRGNTGELFF
cdr3_nt: TGTGCCACCAGTGATCCAGTCCGGGACAGGGGGAACACCGGGGAGCTGTTTTTT
d_call: TRBD1
j_call: TRBJ2-2
v_call: TRBV24-1
clone_size: -

cdr3_aa: CASSPSQLAGRTDTQYF
cdr3_nt: TGTGCCAGCAGCCCCAGTCAGCTAGCGGGGCGCACAGATACGCAGTATTTT
d_call: TRBD2
j_call: TRBJ2-3
v_call: TRBV7-2
clone_size: few

cdr3_aa: CASSLELVNGNSPLHF
cdr3_nt: TGTGCCAGCAGCTTAGAATTAGTGAACGGTAATTCACCCCTCCACTTT
d_call: -
j_call: TRBJ1-6
v_call: TRBV7-2
clone_size: -

cdr3_aa: CASSFESPHTDTQYF
cdr3_nt: TGTGCCAGCAGTTTTGAGTCTCCCCACACAGATACGCAGTATTTT
d_call: -
j_call: TRBJ2-3
v_call: TRBV27
clone_size: -

cdr3_aa: CASKGSLGLEQYF
cdr3_nt: TGTGCCAGCAAAGGCTCGTTGGGACTCGAGCAGTACTTC
d_call: -
j_call: TRBJ2-7
v_call: TRBV12-3/TRBV12-4
clone_size: once

cdr3_aa: CASSRDSNQPQHF
cdr3_nt: TGTGCCAGCAGCCGAGATAGCAATCAGCCCCAGCATTTT
d_call: -
j_call: TRBJ1-5
v_call: TRBV5-5
clone_size: -

cdr3_aa: CASSVGSPLEKLFF
cdr3_nt: TGTGCCAGCAGTGTCGGGAGTCCCCTTGAAAAACTGTTTTTT
d_call: -
j_call: TRBJ1-4
v_call: TRBV9
clone_size: -

cdr3_aa: CASSQGAVDSNQPQHF
cdr3_nt: TGCGCCAGCAGCCAAGGTGCGGTAGATAGCAATCAGCCCCAGCATTTT
d_call: -
j_call: TRBJ1-5
v_call: TRBV4-1
clone_size: -

cdr3_aa: CASSSGSFDEQYF
cdr3_nt: TGCGCCAGCAGCAGCGGGAGCTTTGACGAGCAGTACTTC
d_call: TRBD2
j_call: TRBJ2-7
v_call: TRBV5-1
clone_size: -

cdr3_aa: CASSLGGSGVTQYF
cdr3_nt: TGTGCCAGCAGCTTAGGAGGGTCCGGGGTTACGCAGTATTTT
d_call: -
j_call: TRBJ2-3
v_call: TRBV7-2
clone_size: -

cdr3_aa: CASRRNTEAFF
cdr3_nt: TGTGCCAGCAGGCGTAACACTGAAGCTTTCTTT
d_call: -
j_call: TRBJ1-1
v_call: TRBV3-1/TRBV3-2
clone_size: -

cdr3_aa: CATRGLAGNTGELFF
cdr3_nt: TGTGCCACAAGAGGACTAGCGGGAAACACCGGGGAGCTGTTTTTT
d_call: TRBD2
j_call: TRBJ2-2
v_call: TRBV24-1
clone_size: -

cdr3_aa: CASSVGTRVHEQYF
cdr3_nt: TGTGCCAGCAGTGTGGGGACTAGGGTCCACGAGCAGTACTTC
d_call: TRBD2
j_call: TRBJ2-7
v_call: TRBV2
clone_size: once

cdr3_aa: CASRRGSSYNSPLHF
cdr3_nt: TGTGCCAGCAGACGGGGGAGCTCCTATAATTCACCCCTCCACTTT
d_call: -
j_call: TRBJ1-6
v_call: TRBV6-5
clone_size: -

cdr3_aa: CASSPGTDGNTIYF
cdr3_nt: TGCGCCAGCAGCCCTGGGACAGATGGAAACACCATATATTTT
d_call: TRBD1
j_call: TRBJ1-3
v_call: TRBV5-1
clone_size: few

cdr3_aa: CASSFSGSPDTQYF
cdr3_nt: TGTGCCAGCAGCTTTAGCGGGAGCCCAGATACGCAGTATTTT
d_call: TRBD2
j_call: TRBJ2-3
v_call: TRBV7-2
clone_size: -

cdr3_aa: CASEVGGAAGELFF
cdr3_nt: TGTGCCAGTGAGGTAGGGGGCGCTGCCGGGGAGCTGTTTTTT
d_call: TRBD1
j_call: TRBJ2-2
v_call: TRBV28
clone_size: -

cdr3_aa: CASSSGQGGIGELFF
cdr3_nt: TGTGCCAGCAGCTCTGGACAGGGGGGAATCGGGGAGCTGTTTTTT
d_call: TRBD1
j_call: TRBJ2-2
v_call: TRBV5-6
clone_size: -

cdr3_aa: CARKDEGRNSPLHF
cdr3_nt: TGCGCCAGAAAGGATGAAGGGAGGAATTCACCCCTCCACTTT
d_call: -
j_call: TRBJ1-6
v_call: TRBV10-2
clone_size: -

cdr3_aa: CASSTDYNEQFF
cdr3_nt: TGCGCCAGCAGTACAGATTACAATGAGCAGTTCTTC
d_call: -
j_call: TRBJ2-1
v_call: TRBV5-1
clone_size: -

cdr3_aa: CASSDSGYGYTF
cdr3_nt: TGTGCCAGCAGCGACAGTGGCTATGGCTACACCTTC
d_call: -
j_call: TRBJ1-2
v_call: TRBV2
clone_size: -

cdr3_aa: CASSSGFSNQPQHF
cdr3_nt: TGTGCCAGCAGTTCAGGGTTTTCCAATCAGCCCCAGCATTTT
d_call: -
j_call: TRBJ1-5
v_call: TRBV7-2
clone_size: -

cdr3_aa: CASSLGRWRESNEQFF
cdr3_nt: TGTGCCAGCAGCTTAGGCCGATGGCGGGAGTCAAATGAGCAGTTCTTC
d_call: TRBD2
j_call: TRBJ2-1
v_call: TRBV11-2
clone_size: -

cdr3_aa: CASSSRAETQYF
cdr3_nt: TGTGCCAGCAGCTCCCGCGCGGAGACCCAGTACTTC
d_call: -
j_call: TRBJ2-5
v_call: TRBV7-6
clone_size: -

cdr3_aa: CASSLGGGWDGYTF
cdr3_nt: TGTGCCAGCAGCTTGGGTGGAGGGTGGGATGGCTACACCTTC
d_call: -
j_call: TRBJ1-2
v_call: TRBV11-2
clone_size: -

cdr3_aa: CASSQNRVRQPQHF
cdr3_nt: TGCGCCAGCAGCCAGAACAGGGTACGGCAGCCCCAGCATTTT
d_call: -
j_call: TRBJ1-5
v_call: TRBV4-3
clone_size: -

cdr3_aa: CASSQLGLAGFNEQFF
cdr3_nt: TGCGCCAGCAGCCAATTGGGACTAGCGGGGTTCAATGAGCAGTTCTTC
d_call: TRBD2
j_call: TRBJ2-1
v_call: TRBV4-1
clone_size: -

cdr3_aa: CASSWGLGATNEKLFF
cdr3_nt: TGTGCTTCTTCTTGGGGATTAGGGGCAACTAATGAAAAACTGTTTTTT
d_call: -
j_call: TRBJ1-4
v_call: TRBV7-9
clone_size: few

cdr3_aa: CASSATGLAGSGELFF
cdr3_nt: TGTGCCAGCAGCGCTACGGGACTAGCGGGAAGCGGGGAGCTGTTTTTT
d_call: TRBD2
j_call: TRBJ2-2
v_call: TRBV9
clone_size: -

cdr3_aa: CASSLEAGTQYF
cdr3_nt: TGTGCCAGCAGCTTAGAAGCGGGTACGCAGTATTTT
d_call: -
j_call: TRBJ2-3
v_call: TRBV7-8
clone_size: -

cdr3_aa: CASSVQLAGNNEQFF
cdr3_nt: TGTGCCAGCAGCGTACAGCTAGCGGGGAACAATGAGCAGTTCTTC
d_call: TRBD2
j_call: TRBJ2-1
v_call: TRBV9
clone_size: -

cdr3_aa: CSVRGANEKLFF
cdr3_nt: TGCAGCGTTAGGGGCGCTAATGAAAAACTGTTTTTT
d_call: -
j_call: TRBJ1-4
v_call: TRBV29-1
clone_size: -

cdr3_aa: CASSQRQGNQPQHF
cdr3_nt: TGTGCCAGTAGCCAAAGACAGGGCAATCAGCCCCAGCATTTT
d_call: -
j_call: TRBJ1-5
v_call: TRBV19
clone_size: -

cdr3_aa: CASIGRGPTYEQYF
cdr3_nt: TGTGCCAGCATTGGGCGGGGGCCCACCTACGAGCAGTACTTC
d_call: -
j_call: TRBJ2-7
v_call: TRBV27
clone_size: -

cdr3_aa: CASSLGQGKETQYF
cdr3_nt: TGCGCCAGCAGCTTGGGACAGGGGAAAGAGACCCAGTACTTC
d_call: TRBD1
j_call: TRBJ2-5
v_call: TRBV5-1
clone_size: -

cdr3_aa: CASQDRELRYTF
cdr3_nt: TGTGCCAGCCAGGACAGGGAGTTACGCTACACCTTC
d_call: TRBD1
j_call: TRBJ1-2
v_call: TRBV27
clone_size: few

cdr3_aa: CASSIGLAGGLETQYF
cdr3_nt: TGCGCCAGCAGCATCGGACTAGCGGGGGGGCTTGAGACCCAGTACTTC
d_call: TRBD2
j_call: TRBJ2-5
v_call: TRBV5-1
clone_size: -